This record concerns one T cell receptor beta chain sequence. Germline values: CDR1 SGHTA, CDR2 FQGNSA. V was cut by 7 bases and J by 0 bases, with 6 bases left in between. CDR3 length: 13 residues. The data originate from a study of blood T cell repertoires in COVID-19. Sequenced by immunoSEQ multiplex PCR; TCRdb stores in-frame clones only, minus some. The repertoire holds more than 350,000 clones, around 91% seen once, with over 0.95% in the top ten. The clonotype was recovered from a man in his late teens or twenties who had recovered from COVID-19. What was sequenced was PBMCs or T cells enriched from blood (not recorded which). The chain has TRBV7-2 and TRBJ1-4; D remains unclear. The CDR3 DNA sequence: TGTGCCAGCAAACACACAACTAATGAAAAACTGTTTTTT. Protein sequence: CASKHTTNEKLFF.